Reported below is one T cell receptor (beta chain). The data belong to a study of blood T cell repertoires in COVID-19. Overall study context: The samples span acute and convalescent COVID-19 from the United States, Italy and Spain. PBMCs, B-cell-depleted T cells, or T cells provided the cDNA or gDNA that made up the material.

The length of the CDR3 is 14 residues. With 11 bases clipped from V and 5 bases from J, the junction kept 9 bases outside the gene matches. Germline CDR1 reads ENHRY; CDR2 reads SYGVKD. Study processing details: Scientists estimated how many nucleated cells there were by amplifying reference gene primers. Sequencing was performed with immunoSEQ multiplex PCR; in TCRdb, only in-frame clones are kept and a portion is missing. V and J calls and clone size are given by that table; D and trimming were obtained from the DNA. The sample yields about 410,000 clones, about nine tenths seen once. V gene TRBV10-3 combines with J gene TRBJ1-6; 7 bases fit TRBD1. This TCR was recovered from a woman aged 25 to 39 with active or convalescent COVID-19. Sequenced material: peripheral blood. CDR3 amino acids: CAVGQVGNNSPLHF. Written as DNA, the CDR3 is TGTGCCGTCGGACAGGTCGGTAATAATTCACCCCTCCACTTT.